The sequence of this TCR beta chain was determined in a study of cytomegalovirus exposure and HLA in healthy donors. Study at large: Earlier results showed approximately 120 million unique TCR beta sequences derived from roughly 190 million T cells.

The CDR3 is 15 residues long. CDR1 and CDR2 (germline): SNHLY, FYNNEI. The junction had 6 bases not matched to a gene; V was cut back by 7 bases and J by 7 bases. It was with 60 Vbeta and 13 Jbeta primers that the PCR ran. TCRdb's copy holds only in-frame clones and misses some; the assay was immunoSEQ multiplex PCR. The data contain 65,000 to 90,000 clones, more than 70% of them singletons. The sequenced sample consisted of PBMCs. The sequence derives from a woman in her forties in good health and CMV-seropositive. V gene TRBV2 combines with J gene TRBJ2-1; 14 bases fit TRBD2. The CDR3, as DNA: TGTGCCAGCACCCCGACTAGCGGGGGGGCTAATGAGCAGTTCTTC. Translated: CASTPTSGGANEQFF.